These 10 T cell receptor beta chains share one sample of origin, sequenced in a study of blood T cell repertoires in COVID-19. Libraries were prepared by immunoSEQ multiplex PCR; TCRdb keeps only in-frame clonotypes and omits some of them. The table lists about 87,000 clones, roughly 86% of them singletons, with approximately 7.4% in the top ten. The specimen sequenced was peripheral blood. The receptor set was obtained from a human donor with acute or convalescent COVID-19. The donor label of this sample is uncertain.

In this sample, this clone turned up a few times. V is TRBV14 and J is TRBJ1-4, with D possibly TRBD1 on 5 matching bases. The CDR3 spans 15 residues. V was cut by 4 bases and J by 8 bases, with 17 bases left in between. In germline, CDR1 is SGHDN, CDR2 FVKESK. CDR3 sequence reads: CASSPGVRRGEKLFF. The DNA for the CDR3 is TGTGCCAGCAGCCCGGGGGTTCGACGCGGCGAAAAACTGTTTTTT.

The gene calls are TRBV19 and TRBJ1-1; the D gene is possibly TRBD1 (5 bases). The CDR3 is 14 amino acids. Trimming left V 3 bases short and J 1 base short, with 9 bases between. Germline V gives CDR1 LNHDA, CDR2 SQIVND (reference sequence). The CDR3 bases are TGTGCCAGTAGTATGCAGGGAAGGAACACTGAAGCTTTCTTT. Amino acid sequence: CASSMQGRNTEAFF.

This clone has only one observation. The chain is built from TRBV3-1 (or the pseudogene TRBV3-2) and TRBJ1-1, with 8 bases aligning to TRBD1. V shed 4 bases, J shed 0 bases, and the junction held 4 bases outside the gene matches. The CDR3 covers 15 residues. In germline, CDR1 is LGHDT, CDR2 YNNKEL (reference sequence). The CDR3: CASSPGDRLNTEAFF. The CDR3 region has the DNA TGTGCCAGCAGCCCCGGGGACAGGCTGAACACTGAAGCTTTCTTT.

In this sample, this clone turned up a few times. V is TRBV2 and J is TRBJ2-7; 7 bases are a match to TRBD2. Per the germline V gene, CDR1 is SNHLY and CDR2 is FYNNEI. V shed 7 bases, J shed 3 bases, and the junction held 6 bases outside the gene matches. This CDR3 is 13 amino acids long. CDR3 nucleotide sequence: TGTGCCAGCATCGTGGGGGGGGGCTACGAGCAGTACTTC. Encoded protein: CASIVGGGYEQYF.

This rearrangement joins TRBV2 to TRBJ2-2, with 8 positions matching TRBD1. CDR1 and CDR2 (germline): SNHLY, FYNNEI. Trimming took 0 bases from V and 5 from J; bases not matched to a gene: 5. This CDR3 has 16 amino acids. The CDR3 sequence is CASSEAGDRRTGELFF. CDR3 nucleotides: TGTGCCAGCAGTGAAGCAGGGGACAGGAGGACCGGGGAGCTGTTTTTT. Based on the CDR3 plus reference TRBV2 and TRBJ2-2, the full variable domain is EPEVTQTPSHQVTQMGQEVILRCVPISNHLYFYWYRQILGQKVEFLVSFYNNEISEKSEIFDDQFSVERPDGSNFTLKIRSTKLEDSAMYFCASSEAGDRRTGELFFGEGSRLTVL.

J is TRBJ2-5 and V is TRBV5-4; 11 bases align to TRBD2. The CDR3 has 16 residues. V gave up 3 bases and J gave up 5 bases; unmatched junction bases: 9. Germline V gene data show CDR1 as SGHNT and CDR2 as YYREEE (reference sequence). DNA for the CDR3: TGTGCCAGCAGCTCCAGACTAGCGGGGCCAGGGGAGACCCAGTACTTC. Protein sequence: CASSSRLAGPGETQYF.

J is TRBJ2-3 and V is TRBV27; D remains ambiguous. This CDR3 is 15 amino acids long. Trimming left V 1 base short and J 2 bases short, with 10 bases between. CDR1 is MNHEY and CDR2 is SMNVEV in the germline V gene (reference sequence). CDR3 DNA sequence: TGTGCCAGCAGTTTATTTGGGCAGAACACAGATACGCAGTATTTT. Its protein is CASSLFGQNTDTQYF.

The V and J genes are TRBV30 and TRBJ1-2, with TRBD1 as a possible D gene (6 bases). Trimming pared 2 bases from V and 2 bases from J, leaving 9 bases between. The CDR3 totals 13 residues. Looked up from germline, CDR1 is GTSNPN and CDR2 is SVGIG (reference sequence). The CDR3 protein is CAWSKGDNYGYTF. In nucleotides, the CDR3 is TGTGCCTGGAGTAAGGGGGACAACTATGGCTACACCTTC.

The rearrangement uses TRBV6-1 and TRBJ1-5, with D uncertain. The CDR3 loop spans 16 amino acids. V was cut by 0 bases and J by 3 bases, with 12 bases left in between. Germline CDR1 is MNHNS and CDR2 is SASEGT. The CDR3 bases are TGTGCCAGCAGTGAAGCGTGGGAGCGGGACAATCAGCCCCAGCATTTT. It is translated as CASSEAWERDNQPQHF.

The CDR3 sequence: CASSSGQSTTNEKLFF. The DNA for the CDR3 is TGTGCCAGCTCTTCGGGACAGAGTACAACTAATGAAAAACTGTTTTTT. This chain uses TRBV18 with TRBJ1-4; 7 nucleotides align to TRBD1. Germline CDR1 and CDR2: KGHSH and LQKENI. The CDR3 has 16 residues. The V gene end was trimmed by 6 bases and the J gene end by 0 bases; junction bases not matched to a gene: 7.